These 20 T cell receptor beta chains were all obtained from the same sample, sequenced in a study of OX40 agonist ivuxolimab in advanced cancers. Profiled with immunoSEQ multiplex PCR; TCRdb holds only in-frame clones, not every one. The repertoire holds 45,000 to 60,000 clones, with 80% as singletons. The material sequenced was CD4+ or CD8+ T cells sorted from blood, taken in a trial of the OX40 agonist ivuxolimab. These receptors were obtained from an adult with an advanced solid tumor such as melanoma, head and neck, liver or kidney cancer.

The J gene is TRBJ1-1, the V gene TRBV2; the D is unclear. The CDR3 spans 15 residues. The V gene's germline CDR1 is SNHLY and CDR2 FYNNEI. The ends were cut back, 2 bases at V and 0 bases at J, with 10 bases in the middle. The CDR3 is CASSERAAVNTEAFF. The CDR3 DNA reads TGTGCCAGCAGTGAAAGAGCTGCAGTGAACACTGAAGCTTTCTTT.

CDR3 coding DNA: TGTGCCAGCAGTGGGTGGAGAGAATCTGGAAACACCATATATTTT. Encoded protein: CASSGWRESGNTIYF. The V call is TRBV2, the J call TRBJ1-3; D unclear. This CDR3 has 15 residues. CDR1 SNHLY and CDR2 FYNNEI come from the germline V gene. V was trimmed by 4 bases and J by 1 base, leaving 11 bases between them.

The rearrangement uses TRBV4-2 and TRBJ1-3; D uncertain. V was cut by 4 bases and J by 5 bases, with 9 bases left in between. This CDR3 contains 13 residues. CDR1 and CDR2 (germline): LGHNA, YNFKEQ. The CDR3 coding sequence is TGTGCCAGCAGCCCCCCCCCGAGAAACACCATATATTTT. Amino acids: CASSPPPRNTIYF.

The genes are TRBV19 and TRBJ2-1; weak D call: TRBD1 (6 bases). Trimming took 2 bases from V and 10 from J, leaving 18 bases between them. CDR1 is LNHDA and CDR2 is SQIVND in the germline V gene (reference sequence). The CDR3 length is 15 residues. CDR3 residues: CASSIPLHRVEEQFF. The CDR3 DNA is TGTGCCAGTAGTATACCCCTACACAGGGTTGAGGAGCAGTTCTTC.

V usage is TRBV6-6 and J usage is TRBJ1-1, with 9 nucleotides matching TRBD1. Trimming at V came to 1 base and at J to 7 bases, leaving 1 base not matched to a gene. The CDR3 has 13 residues. In germline, CDR1 is MNHNY, CDR2 SVGAGI (reference sequence). CDR3 sequence reads: CASSYLGQGEAFF. The CDR3 nucleotides are TGTGCCAGCAGTTACTTGGGACAGGGTGAAGCTTTCTTT.

In this sample, this clone turned up a few times. The rearrangement uses TRBV7-2 and TRBJ1-3; possibly TRBD1 for D (5 bases). The CDR3 is made up of 13 amino acids. V dropped 3 bases and J dropped 4 bases, with 7 bases sitting between them. Germline V lookup: CDR1 SGHTA, CDR2 FQGNSA. The chain's CDR3 is CASSFKGGNTIYF. CDR3 sequence (DNA): TGTGCCAGCAGCTTCAAGGGGGGAAACACCATATATTTT.

The chain combines TRBV28 with TRBJ2-7, with D perhaps TRBD2 (6 bases). This CDR3 is 16 amino acids long. V was pared by 2 bases and J by 2 bases, with 16 bases between. Germline loops: CDR1 MDHEN, CDR2 SYDVKM. CDR3 sequence: CASSLAGIGGTYEQYF. DNA of the CDR3: TGTGCCAGCAGTTTAGCGGGAATAGGTGGGACCTACGAGCAGTACTTC.

This clone showed up just a few times. The rearrangement links TRBV18 to TRBJ1-5, with 7 bases that match TRBD1. CDR1 and CDR2 from the germline V gene are KGHSH and LQKENI. The CDR3 runs 14 residues. J was trimmed by 9 bases and V by 0 bases; bases with no gene match: 5. The CDR3 nucleotides read TGTGCCAGCTCACCACCGATTGACAGGGCGCCCCAGCATTTT. Amino acids: CASSPPIDRAPQHF.

V is TRBV7-2 and J is TRBJ2-2; D is unclear. From germline, CDR1 is SGHTA and CDR2 FQGNSA. The V end lost 1 base, the J end lost 4 bases, and 13 bases lay between the germline ends. This CDR3 is built from 16 residues. The CDR3 reads CASSLGGTWGTGELFF. In DNA, the CDR3 is TGTGCCAGCAGCTTAGGGGGAACGTGGGGCACCGGGGAGCTGTTTTTT.

This clone was recorded only once. This chain connects TRBV4-3 to TRBJ2-1; D remains ambiguous. There are 13 residues in the CDR3. V was trimmed by 0 bases and J by 8 bases, leaving 8 bases between them. Germline V gives CDR1 LGHNA, CDR2 YSLEER. The DNA for the CDR3 is TGCGCCAGCAGCCAAGAGAGAAGGGATGAGCAGTTCTTC. Its translation: CASSQERRDEQFF.

This chain connects TRBV28 to TRBJ1-1; no clear D. The CDR3 length is 14 residues. Trimming removed 3 bases at V and 0 bases at J, with 8 bases between. The germline CDR1 and CDR2 sequences are MDHEN and SYDVKM. The DNA for the CDR3 is TGTGCCAGCAGTTTGGGTCGGTTGAACACTGAAGCTTTCTTT. This translates into CASSLGRLNTEAFF.

The rearrangement links TRBV19 to TRBJ2-3; 10 bases map to TRBD2. Germline CDR1 is LNHDA and CDR2 is SQIVND (reference sequence). The trim removed 5 bases at V and 0 bases at J, leaving 8 bases unmatched. The CDR3 totals 17 residues. The CDR3 spells CASSFKILAGSTDTQYF. The CDR3 DNA is TGTGCCAGTAGTTTCAAAATACTAGCGGGGAGCACAGATACGCAGTATTTT.

CDR3 region: CASRPQGLGQPQHF. CDR3 DNA sequence: TGTGCCAGCAGACCACAGGGGCTGGGGCAGCCCCAGCATTTT. J is TRBJ1-5 and V is TRBV6-1; 7 bases agree with TRBD1. CDR3 length equals 14 residues. Germline assignment: CDR1 MNHNS and CDR2 SASEGT. With V trimmed by 6 bases and J by 7 bases, 9 bases remained unmatched.

The CDR3 bases are TGTGCCAGCAGCTTCGGACAGGGCGGTCAGCCCCAGCATTTT. Protein sequence: CASSFGQGGQPQHF. The genes are TRBV5-4 and TRBJ1-5; 8 nucleotides line up with TRBD1. The V and J ends lost 2 bases and 6 bases, in that order; junction bases with no gene match: 4. The CDR3 spans 14 residues. Germline V gene data show CDR1 as SGHNT and CDR2 as YYREEE (reference sequence).

The CDR3 nucleotides read TGTGCTAGTGGGTGGGACAGAAGATGGGAGACCCAGTACTTC. It is translated as CASGWDRRWETQYF. This chain joins TRBV12-5 and TRBJ2-5; 7 bases agree with TRBD1. The CDR3 totals 14 residues. Trimming took 6 bases from V and 5 from J; bases not matched to a gene: 9. Germline V lookup: CDR1 LGHNT, CDR2 FRNRAP.

V gene TRBV5-8 combines with J gene TRBJ1-2, with TRBD1 identical over 7 bases. V lost 4 bases and J lost 2; bases outside the gene matches: 2. The V gene's germline CDR1 is SGHTS and CDR2 YDEGEE. There are 13 residues in the CDR3. This CDR3 reads CASSPDRNYGYTF. The CDR3 DNA is TGTGCCAGCAGCCCGGACAGGAACTATGGCTACACCTTC.

The chain uses TRBV19 and TRBJ1-4; 7 bases align to TRBD1. The ends lost 5 bases at V and 8 bases at J; junction bases unmatched: 11. This CDR3 is 15 amino acids long. Germline CDR1 and CDR2: LNHDA and SQIVND (reference sequence). The CDR3: CASSRARGGAEKLFF. The CDR3, as DNA: TGTGCCAGTAGTCGGGCGCGAGGGGGCGCGGAAAAACTGTTTTTT.

The chain couples TRBV5-1 to TRBJ1-2; D might be TRBD1 (5 bases). In germline, CDR1 is SGHRS, CDR2 YFSETQ. The CDR3 runs 15 residues. The V gene lost 0 bases and the J gene lost 6 bases, with 15 bases spanning the gap. CDR3 amino acids: CASSLDGGRADGYTF. The CDR3 coding sequence is TGCGCCAGCAGCTTGGATGGGGGGAGGGCCGATGGCTACACCTTC.

V and J are TRBV2 and TRBJ1-5; D remains ambiguous. Germline V gives CDR1 SNHLY, CDR2 FYNNEI. CDR3 length: 14 amino acids. V shed 8 bases and J shed 4 bases, with 15 bases lying between them. In DNA, the CDR3 is TGTGCCAGCCGGGGTCCTCAAATAAATCAGCCCCAGCATTTT. The encoded protein is CASRGPQINQPQHF.

The gene calls are TRBV9 and TRBJ1-4, with D possibly matching TRBD1 (5 bases). V lost 4 bases and J 4 bases, leaving 11 bases between the germline ends. The germline V gene has CDR1 SGDLS and CDR2 YYNGEE. The CDR3 runs to 14 residues. The CDR3 region has the DNA TGTGCCAGCAGCCCCGGGCAGGGTAATGAAAAACTGTTTTTT. It translates to CASSPGQGNEKLFF.